The 25 T cell receptor beta chains below come from one sample, sequenced in a study of neurological immune-mediated disorders. Time point specified: technical triplicate 3. TCRdb itself ran the 5' RACE reads through MiXCR, one entry per CDR3 protein. The sample holds 45,000 or so distinct CDR3 sequences; roughly a fifth are singletons and the top ten take about 4.5%. The sample consisted of PBMCs. These receptor sequences come from a man between 60 and 70 years old with HTLV-1-associated myelopathy (HAM/TSP).

This clonotype was seen ten or more times. The chain uses TRBV6-6 and TRBJ2-6, with D possibly being TRBD2 (6 bases). From germline, CDR1 is MNHNY and CDR2 SVGAGI (reference sequence). The CDR3 is made up of 15 amino acids. V lost 5 bases to trimming and J lost 0 bases, with 8 bases between them. CDR3 amino acids: CASSRRDSGANVLTF. In DNA, the CDR3 is TGTGCCAGCAGTAGGAGGGACTCTGGGGCCAACGTCCTGACTTTC.

This clonotype was recorded at least ten times. This chain uses TRBV5-1 with TRBJ2-7; 12 bases match TRBD2. The CDR3 contains 17 residues. The junction had 5 bases not matched to a gene; V was cut back by 0 bases and J by 1 base. Germline V gene sequence: CDR1 SGHRS, CDR2 YFSETQ. As DNA, the CDR3 is TGCGCCAGCAGCTTGGGGCGGCTAGCGGGAGGGTCCTACGAGCAGTACTTC. Translation: CASSLGRLAGGSYEQYF.

This clonotype came up many times. The chain is built from TRBV19 and TRBJ1-5; D remains ambiguous. Trimming shortened V by 1 base and J by 3 bases, and 13 bases separated the two germline ends. CDR1 and CDR2 from the germline V gene are LNHDA and SQIVND (reference sequence). The CDR3 is 16 amino acids. This CDR3 is CASSIGGGSLNQPQHF. The CDR3, as DNA: TGTGCCAGTAGTATAGGTGGAGGCTCCCTCAATCAGCCCCAGCATTTT. Using reference TRBV19 and TRBJ1-5 for the parts outside the CDR3, the full variable domain is DGGITQSPKYLFRKEGQNVTLSCEQNLNHDAMYWYRQDPGQGLRLIYYSQIVNDFQKGDIAEGYSVSREKKESFPLTVTSAQKNPTAFYLCASSIGGGSLNQPQHFGDGTRLSIL.

In this sample, this clonotype turned up many times. The chain employs TRBV20-1 and TRBJ2-5, with TRBD1 as a possible D gene (6 bases). This CDR3 is built from 17 residues. Trimming shortened V by 3 bases and J by 5 bases, and 25 bases separated the two germline ends. Germline V CDR1 and CDR2: DFQATT, SNEGSKA (reference sequence). CDR3 loop: CSASATLGGLIRETQYF. DNA of the CDR3: TGCAGTGCTAGTGCGACCTTAGGGGGTCTAATTAGGGAGACCCAGTACTTC.

On this clonotype itself: Compared with germline, one end of the junction differs, possibly owing to a read error. V usage is TRBV4-1 and J usage is TRBJ2-2; tentative D call: TRBD2 (6 bases). The CDR3 runs to 15 residues. Germline CDR1 and CDR2: MGHRA and YSYEKL. The CDR3 loop is CASSPSTSYTGKLFF. CDR3 DNA sequence: TGCGCCAGCAGCCCTTCTACTAGCTACACCGGGAAGCTGTTTTTT.

This clonotype is labeled medium-sized. The chain uses TRBV28 and TRBJ2-2; D is undetermined. This CDR3 has 14 residues. Germline CDR1 and CDR2: MDHEN and SYDVKM. V was trimmed by 5 bases and J by 5 bases, leaving 12 bases between them. As DNA, the CDR3 is TGTGCCAGCAGTCGCTCGGCGGCGACCGGGGAGCTGTTTTTT. Its protein product is CASSRSAATGELFF.

At least ten counts were recorded for this clonotype. CDR3 bases: TGTGCCAGCAGTGTGGGACAGGCGAACACTGAAGCTTTCTTT. It codes for CASSVGQANTEAFF. The chain has TRBV12-3 or TRBV12-4 and TRBJ1-1; 8 nucleotides match TRBD1. V lost 5 bases and J lost 1; bases outside the gene matches: 3. The CDR3 loop spans 14 amino acids.

The chain carries TRBV9 and TRBJ2-2; 11 positions agree with TRBD1. Germline trimming cut 4 bases from V and 4 bases from J; bases unmatched to any gene: 3. The CDR3 extends over 15 amino acids. Germline-derived CDR1 and CDR2 are SGDLS and YYNGEE. CDR3 sequence reads: CASSHGTGGTGELFF. The CDR3, as DNA: TGTGCCAGCAGCCACGGGACAGGGGGCACCGGGGAGCTGTTTTTT.

This clonotype was seen ten or more times. This rearrangement joins TRBV6-5 to TRBJ1-5; D not certain. Deletions cut 7 bases from V and 6 bases from J, with 16 bases between. The germline V gene has CDR1 MNHEY and CDR2 SVGAGI. The CDR3 runs 14 residues. CDR3 DNA sequence: TGTGCCAGCACCCCGGGCCCGGGCCGTCAGCCCCAGCATTTT. Protein: CASTPGPGRQPQHF.

This clonotype was observed many times. The rearrangement joins TRBV5-1 to TRBJ2-2; TRBD1 agrees at 7 bases. Germline values: CDR1 SGHRS, CDR2 YFSETQ. This CDR3 is built from 15 residues. V was clipped by 3 bases and J by 2 bases; unmatched bases: 4. The CDR3 DNA reads as TGCGCCAGCAGCTACGACAGGGTTAACACCGGGGAGCTGTTTTTT. This translates into CASSYDRVNTGELFF.

This clonotype was observed many times. The rearrangement uses TRBV20-1 and TRBJ2-3; TRBD2 is a possible D gene (6 bases). The CDR3 extends over 18 amino acids. CDR1 DFQATT and CDR2 SNEGSKA come from the germline V gene (reference sequence). Between the trimmed V and J ends, which lost 1 base and 5 bases, there was a span of 25 bases. CDR3 residues: CSARGDGSRGYTLDTQYF. DNA of the CDR3: TGCAGTGCTAGAGGGGACGGGAGTCGAGGTTACACATTAGATACGCAGTATTTT.

The chain employs TRBV11-2 and TRBJ2-7; D is possibly TRBD1 (5 bases). The CDR3 is made up of 14 amino acids. V lost 4 bases to trimming and J lost 6 bases, with 16 bases between them. Germline-derived CDR1 and CDR2 are SGHAT and FQNNGV. As DNA, the CDR3 is TGTGCCAGCAGCTACCGAGAGTGGGGCGGCGAGCAGTACTTC. Its translation: CASSYREWGGEQYF. Full variable domain (remainder filled in from reference TRBV11-2 and TRBJ2-7): EAGVAQSPRYKIIEKRQSVAFWCNPISGHATLYWYQQILGQGPKLLIQFQNNGVVDDSQLPKDRFSAERLKGVDSTLKIQPAKLEDSAVYLCASSYREWGGEQYFGPGTRLTVT.

This clonotype was seen repeatedly, ten times or more. This chain links TRBV5-1 with TRBJ2-7; D is perhaps TRBD2 (5 bases). V lost 0 bases and J 5 bases, leaving 15 bases between the germline ends. CDR3 length equals 15 residues. Germline CDR1 SGHRS, CDR2 YFSETQ. The CDR3 is CASSLGNTGGHEQYF. CDR3 bases: TGCGCCAGCAGCTTGGGTAACACTGGCGGGCACGAGCAGTACTTC.

By frequency in the sample, this clonotype is medium-sized. The chain combines TRBV7-9 with TRBJ2-3; D call uncertain. Germline lookup yields CDR1 SEHNR and CDR2 FQNEAQ (reference sequence). The CDR3 covers 15 residues. V gave up 4 bases and J gave up 1 base, with 12 bases separating them. The CDR3 DNA reads TGTGCCAGCAGCTCGGATCTACCAGGCACAGATACGCAGTATTTT. Protein product: CASSSDLPGTDTQYF.

This clonotype was seen once. J is TRBJ2-4 and V is TRBV7-2; 10 bases are a match to TRBD2. Germline V gives CDR1 SGHTA, CDR2 FQGNSA. This CDR3 contains 16 residues. The V and J ends lost 4 bases and 2 bases, in that order; junction bases with no gene match: 5. The CDR3 here is CASSYSSGGTKNIQYF. In DNA form, the CDR3 reads TGTGCCAGCAGCTATTCTAGCGGGGGCACCAAAAACATTCAGTACTTC.

This clonotype was recorded at least ten times. This sequence joins TRBV7-9 and TRBJ2-2, with TRBD1 as a possible D gene (6 bases). Germline V gene sequence: CDR1 SEHNR, CDR2 FQNEAQ (reference sequence). The CDR3 covers 16 residues. V was shortened by 5 bases and J by 2 bases, with 15 bases between the two germline ends. The CDR3: CASSPPGTINTGELFF. CDR3 coding DNA: TGTGCCAGCAGCCCCCCAGGGACAATTAACACCGGGGAGCTGTTTTTT.

The chain links TRBV19 to TRBJ2-3; D not certain. CDR3 size: 14 residues. Germline values: CDR1 LNHDA, CDR2 SQIVND (reference sequence). V was pared by 3 bases and J by 1 base, with 8 bases between. The CDR3 sequence: CASSIGPGTDTQYF. The DNA of the CDR3 is TGTGCCAGTAGTATTGGGCCAGGCACAGATACGCAGTATTTT.

The V gene is TRBV12-3 or TRBV12-4, the J gene TRBJ1-5; a possible D gene is TRBD1 (6 bases). CDR3 size: 15 residues. The V end was cut by 5 bases, the J end by 7 bases, with 18 bases between. CDR3 sequence (DNA): TGTGCCAGCAGTCCCGCCGGGGAAGGGGGACAGCCCCAGCATTTT. This encodes CASSPAGEGGQPQHF.

The chain combines TRBV12-3 or TRBV12-4 with TRBJ2-5; TRBD1 might be the D (6 bases). The V end lost 3 bases, the J end lost 2 bases, and 16 bases lay between the germline ends. The CDR3 length is 16 residues. The DNA for the CDR3 is TGTGCCAGCAGTTTCCGCAGGGGCCCCAAACAAGAGACCCAGTACTTC. Amino acid sequence: CASSFRRGPKQETQYF.

The chain uses TRBV12-3 or TRBV12-4 and TRBJ2-3, with TRBD2 identical over 9 bases. The CDR3 is made up of 16 amino acids. V lost 2 bases and J lost 2; bases outside the gene matches: 5. The DNA for the CDR3 is TGTGCCAGCAGTTTAAGTCTAGCGGGATACACAGATACGCAGTATTTT. This gives the protein CASSLSLAGYTDTQYF.

This clonotype showed up many times. The genes are TRBV5-1 and TRBJ1-1; 8 bases align to TRBD1. V lost 4 bases to trimming and J lost 1 base; unmatched junction nucleotides: 6. From germline, CDR1 is SGHRS and CDR2 YFSETQ. This CDR3 is 15 amino acids long. In nucleotides, the CDR3 is TGCGCCAGCAGCGGACTGACAGGGGCGAACACTGAAGCTTTCTTT. It encodes CASSGLTGANTEAFF.

This clonotype was counted at least ten times. The CDR3 loop reads CASSFWVTGGGNEQFF. DNA of the CDR3: TGTGCCAGCAGCTTCTGGGTAACGGGTGGGGGGAATGAGCAGTTCTTC. The chain combines TRBV7-9 with TRBJ2-1; tentatively, D is TRBD2 (6 bases). This CDR3 contains 16 residues. Germline CDR1 reads SEHNR; CDR2 reads FQNEAQ (reference sequence). Trimming took off 3 bases at V and 7 bases at J, with 19 bases between the two ends.

There are many counts of this clonotype. The rearrangement joins TRBV6-5 to TRBJ2-7, with 8 bases aligning to TRBD2. Germline V gives CDR1 MNHEY, CDR2 SVGAGI. V lost 0 bases, J lost 5 bases, and 6 bases stayed unmatched. The length of the CDR3 is 15 residues. DNA of the CDR3: TGTGCCAGCAGTTACTCGATATCGGGGGGGGACGAGCAGTACTTC. Its translation: CASSYSISGGDEQYF.

About this clonotype: A much larger clonotype is one base distant, so this may be a read error. This sequence joins TRBV6-2 or TRBV6-3 and TRBJ1-1; D might be TRBD1 (6 bases). The germline gives CDR1 MNHEY, CDR2 SVGEGT. The V gene lost 2 bases and the J gene lost 5 bases, with 18 bases spanning the gap. The CDR3 consists of 16 residues. The DNA of the CDR3 is TGTGCCAGCAGTTACCGGGACTGGGGGCCGGGGACTGAAGCTTTCTTT. It specifies CASSYRDWGPGTEAFF.

This clonotype was found many times. The rearrangement joins TRBV7-2 to TRBJ2-3; no definite D call. The V gene lost 0 bases and the J gene lost 1 base, with 8 bases spanning the gap. The CDR3 contains 15 residues. From germline, CDR1 is SGHTA and CDR2 FQGNSA. The CDR3 bases are TGTGCCAGCAGCTTAGCGGTGCTACGCACAGATACGCAGTATTTT. Encoded protein: CASSLAVLRTDTQYF.